These T cell receptor beta chains were read from a single sample in a study of T cell responses to AZD1222 COVID-19 vaccine. The repertoire was sequenced with immunoSEQ multiplex PCR; TCRdb's copy has only in-frame clones and lacks some. The sample has 250,000 or so clones; just over 90% are singletons. The specimen comprised peripheral blood, sampled on day 0 of AZD1222 vaccination. Receptors originate from an adult in good health. The CDR3 runs from the conserved cysteine through the conserved F or W. Each record gives: clone size, V gene, J gene, D gene, CDR3 DNA, CDR3 protein. A D gene is named only where the DNA matches it firmly. Part of the rows lack a size; the others show once, few, many or a class for expanded clones.

abundance: -; v_gene: TRBV10-3; j_gene: TRBJ1-1; d_gene: -; CDR3nt: TGTGCCATCACCGAAACAGGGTTGAACACTGAAGCTTTCTTT; CDR3aa: CAITETGLNTEAFF
abundance: -; v_gene: TRBV5-4; j_gene: TRBJ2-1; d_gene: TRBD2; CDR3nt: TGTGCCAGCAGCTTGGAACTAGCGGAGAACAATGAGCAGTTCTTC; CDR3aa: CASSLELAENNEQFF
abundance: -; v_gene: TRBV15; j_gene: TRBJ1-6; d_gene: TRBD1; CDR3nt: TGTGCCACCAGCAGGGGGACAGGGAGGGATAATTCACCCCTCCACTTT; CDR3aa: CATSRGTGRDNSPLHF
abundance: -; v_gene: TRBV5-1; j_gene: TRBJ2-1; d_gene: -; CDR3nt: TGCGCCAGCACCCTAGGAGGGGGGGAATACAATGAGCAGTTCTTC; CDR3aa: CASTLGGGEYNEQFF
abundance: -; v_gene: TRBV18; j_gene: TRBJ1-1; d_gene: TRBD1; CDR3nt: TGTGCCAGCTCGGGACAGAGTAAGAACACTGAAGCTTTCTTT; CDR3aa: CASSGQSKNTEAFF
abundance: -; v_gene: TRBV2; j_gene: TRBJ1-1; d_gene: -; CDR3nt: TGTGCCAGCAAGGGGGAGGGGAACACTGAAGCTTTCTTT; CDR3aa: CASKGEGNTEAFF
abundance: -; v_gene: TRBV5-6; j_gene: TRBJ1-1; d_gene: -; CDR3nt: TGTGCCAGCAGCCTTGCGGTTGGGGAAGCTTTCTTT; CDR3aa: CASSLAVGEAFF
abundance: -; v_gene: TRBV14; j_gene: TRBJ2-2; d_gene: TRBD2; CDR3nt: TGTGCCAGCAGCCAGGCGGGGACTAGCGGGGGGAGAGACACCGGGGAGCTGTTTTTT; CDR3aa: CASSQAGTSGGRDTGELFF
abundance: -; v_gene: TRBV2; j_gene: TRBJ1-5; d_gene: -; CDR3nt: TGTGCCAGCAGTGCGACAGGAGCCGGACAGCCCCAGCATTTT; CDR3aa: CASSATGAGQPQHF
abundance: -; v_gene: TRBV5-5; j_gene: TRBJ2-6; d_gene: TRBD1; CDR3nt: TGTGCCAGCAGCGGGACAGCCGGGGCCAACGTCCTGACTTTC; CDR3aa: CASSGTAGANVLTF
abundance: -; v_gene: TRBV3-1/TRBV3-2; j_gene: TRBJ2-4; d_gene: -; CDR3nt: TGTGCCAGCAGCTCCGTAAAAACGCTAGCCAAAAACATTCAGTACTTC; CDR3aa: CASSSVKTLAKNIQYF
abundance: -; v_gene: TRBV15; j_gene: TRBJ1-3; d_gene: -; CDR3nt: TGTGCCACCAGCAGAGAATGGAGCTCTGGAAACACCATATATTTT; CDR3aa: CATSREWSSGNTIYF
abundance: once; v_gene: TRBV12-3/TRBV12-4; j_gene: TRBJ1-3; d_gene: -; CDR3nt: TGTGCCAGCAGTTCGAGAAACACCATATATTTT; CDR3aa: CASSSRNTIYF
abundance: -; v_gene: TRBV13; j_gene: TRBJ1-3; d_gene: TRBD1; CDR3nt: TGTGCCAGCAGCTTCGGGACAGGCGGCTCTAGGTCTGGAAACACCATATATTTT; CDR3aa: CASSFGTGGSRSGNTIYF
abundance: -; v_gene: TRBV7-9; j_gene: TRBJ2-1; d_gene: -; CDR3nt: TGTGCCAGCAAAAGGGACGGATACAATGAGCAGTTCTTC; CDR3aa: CASKRDGYNEQFF
abundance: once; v_gene: TRBV5-1; j_gene: TRBJ1-1; d_gene: -; CDR3nt: TGCGCCAGCAGCTTAGGCACGGGCCAGGCTGAAGCTTTCTTT; CDR3aa: CASSLGTGQAEAFF
abundance: -; v_gene: TRBV2; j_gene: TRBJ2-7; d_gene: TRBD1; CDR3nt: TGTGCCAGCAGCCCTGACAGGGGGTGGTACGAGCAGTACTTC; CDR3aa: CASSPDRGWYEQYF
abundance: -; v_gene: TRBV9; j_gene: TRBJ2-3; d_gene: -; CDR3nt: TGTGCCAGCAGCGTAGGTGCGGGACTGAGCACAGATACGCAGTATTTT; CDR3aa: CASSVGAGLSTDTQYF
abundance: -; v_gene: TRBV5-1; j_gene: TRBJ2-1; d_gene: -; CDR3nt: TGCGCCAGCAGCTTGGAAGGAAGCTCCTACAATGAGCAGTTCTTC; CDR3aa: CASSLEGSSYNEQFF
abundance: -; v_gene: TRBV19; j_gene: TRBJ2-3; d_gene: TRBD2; CDR3nt: TGTGCCAGTAGTGTCTCCGGCGGGAGAGATACGCAGTATTTT; CDR3aa: CASSVSGGRDTQYF
abundance: -; v_gene: TRBV11-2; j_gene: TRBJ1-1; d_gene: -; CDR3nt: TGTGCCAGCAGCTTGGGGCCAAACACTGAAGCTTTCTTT; CDR3aa: CASSLGPNTEAFF
abundance: few; v_gene: TRBV5-1; j_gene: TRBJ1-1; d_gene: TRBD1; CDR3nt: TGCGCCAGCAGCTTACGACAGGGGGACACTGAAGCTTTCTTT; CDR3aa: CASSLRQGDTEAFF
abundance: -; v_gene: TRBV4-1; j_gene: TRBJ2-7; d_gene: -; CDR3nt: TGCGCCAGCAGCCCTGGGCAGGGGCCCTCCTACGAGCAGTACTTC; CDR3aa: CASSPGQGPSYEQYF
abundance: -; v_gene: TRBV7-2; j_gene: TRBJ2-3; d_gene: TRBD2; CDR3nt: TGTGCCAGCAGCTCGAGCGGGGGGGAGAATACGCAGTATTTT; CDR3aa: CASSSSGGENTQYF
abundance: -; v_gene: TRBV19; j_gene: TRBJ1-1; d_gene: TRBD1; CDR3nt: TGTGCCAGTACCTACAGGGGGCTGACTGAAGCTTTCTTT; CDR3aa: CASTYRGLTEAFF
abundance: -; v_gene: TRBV6-2/TRBV6-3; j_gene: TRBJ2-7; d_gene: TRBD2; CDR3nt: TGTGCCAGCAGTTACGGCGCGGGGGGGTCCTACGAGCAGTACTTC; CDR3aa: CASSYGAGGSYEQYF
abundance: -; v_gene: TRBV5-5; j_gene: TRBJ2-1; d_gene: TRBD2; CDR3nt: TGTGCCAGCAGCTTGGGAGTAGCGGGGGCCTACAATGAGCAGTTCTTC; CDR3aa: CASSLGVAGAYNEQFF
abundance: few; v_gene: TRBV6-2/TRBV6-3; j_gene: TRBJ1-1; d_gene: -; CDR3nt: TGTGCCAGCAGCCGTGTGGCGGACACTGAAGCTTTCTTT; CDR3aa: CASSRVADTEAFF
abundance: -; v_gene: TRBV28; j_gene: TRBJ1-6; d_gene: TRBD1; CDR3nt: TGTGCCAGCAGTTCCGGTTTCAGACAGGGGAAGACCTATAATTCACCCCTCCACTTT; CDR3aa: CASSSGFRQGKTYNSPLHF
abundance: -; v_gene: TRBV4-1; j_gene: TRBJ2-3; d_gene: TRBD1; CDR3nt: TGCGCCAGCAGCTTCCGACAGGGTGGCACAGATACGCAGTATTTT; CDR3aa: CASSFRQGGTDTQYF
abundance: -; v_gene: TRBV2; j_gene: TRBJ2-2; d_gene: TRBD1; CDR3nt: TGTGCCAGCAGCCCTACAGGGGGTTTCACCGGGGAGCTGTTTTTT; CDR3aa: CASSPTGGFTGELFF
abundance: -; v_gene: TRBV28; j_gene: TRBJ1-1; d_gene: -; CDR3nt: TGTGCCAGCAGTTTTGGACACCTGAACACTGAAGCTTTCTTT; CDR3aa: CASSFGHLNTEAFF
abundance: -; v_gene: TRBV29-1; j_gene: TRBJ2-5; d_gene: -; CDR3nt: TGCAGCGCGGGTGACAGGACCTACCAAGAGACCCAGTACTTC; CDR3aa: CSAGDRTYQETQYF
abundance: once; v_gene: TRBV9; j_gene: TRBJ1-6; d_gene: TRBD1; CDR3nt: TGTGCCAGCAGCCCGCAGGGGGGGTTTGGATCACCCCTCCACTTT; CDR3aa: CASSPQGGFGSPLHF